This entry lists 8 T cell receptor beta chains sequenced from one sample in a study of cytomegalovirus exposure and HLA in healthy donors. PCR was performed using 60 Vbeta and 13 Jbeta primers. Assay: immunoSEQ multiplex PCR; the TCRdb copy retains only in-frame clones and omits some. The sample carries around 150,000 clones, 75% to 85% recorded once. The sample was PBMCs. The source is a woman in her fifties or sixties in good health and CMV-seropositive.

This clone showed up just a few times. The chain employs TRBV7-2 and TRBJ1-2, with TRBD1 matching over 8 bases. From germline, CDR1 is SGHTA and CDR2 FQGNSA. This CDR3 has 15 residues. Trimming at V came to 6 bases and at J to 5 bases, leaving 11 bases not matched to a gene. The CDR3 loop is CASRRLGQEGYGYTF. As DNA, the CDR3 is TGTGCCAGCAGACGTCTGGGACAGGAGGGATATGGCTACACCTTC.

The table lists this clone with a few counts. The chain uses TRBV4-1 and TRBJ2-2, with D maybe TRBD2 (6 bases). The germline V gene has CDR1 MGHRA and CDR2 YSYEKL. The CDR3 has 16 residues. Deletions cut 4 bases from V and 5 bases from J, with 17 bases between. The CDR3, as DNA: TGCGCCAGCAGCCTCCTACCTGGCGGGGAAACCGGGGAGCTGTTTTTT. This gives the protein CASSLLPGGETGELFF.

J is TRBJ2-1 and V is TRBV7-3; TRBD2 is a possible D gene (5 bases). CDR1 and CDR2 (germline): SGHTA, FQGTGA. This CDR3 contains 13 residues. The V and J ends lost 5 bases and 9 bases respectively, with 14 bases between them. This CDR3 reads CASSRSLSGEQFF. In nucleotides, the CDR3 is TGTGCCAGCAGCCGGTCGCTGAGCGGTGAGCAGTTCTTC.

Points on this clone: Different DNA sequences within this sample yield the same CDR3. The chain carries TRBV5-1 and TRBJ1-3; D unresolved. The CDR3 loop spans 14 amino acids. The germline V gene encodes CDR1 SGHRS and CDR2 YFSETQ. V was pared by 2 bases and J by 0 bases, with 6 bases between. CDR3 sequence (DNA): TGCGCCAGCAGCTTAGGGAGCTCTGGAAACACCATATATTTT. Protein sequence: CASSLGSSGNTIYF.

The rearrangement uses TRBV7-2 and TRBJ1-1; TRBD1 agrees at 12 bases. The germline V gene encodes CDR1 SGHTA and CDR2 FQGNSA. The CDR3 totals 19 residues. Losses at the gene ends were 2 bases for V and 6 bases for J; bases not matched to a gene: 16. CDR3 sequence: CASSLYSTGTGGDASEAFF. The DNA of the CDR3 is TGTGCCAGCAGCTTATATTCTACCGGGACAGGGGGCGACGCGTCTGAAGCTTTCTTT.

The genes are TRBV28 and TRBJ1-1, with 11 bases fitting TRBD1. Germline-derived CDR1 and CDR2 are MDHEN and SYDVKM. V gave up 7 bases and J gave up 9 bases; unmatched junction bases: 10. The CDR3 is 14 residues long. CDR3 nucleotides: TGTGCCAGCACCTTGACCGGGACAGGGGGAAAAGCTTTCTTT. The encoded protein is CASTLTGTGGKAFF.

J is TRBJ2-1 and V is TRBV7-9, with a weak D call TRBD2 (5 bases). Per germline, CDR1 SEHNR and CDR2 FQNEAQ (reference sequence). The CDR3 has 16 residues. V dropped 5 bases and J dropped 0 bases, with 14 bases sitting between them. Written as DNA, the CDR3 is TGTGCCAGCAGCCCCTTAGAGGGCCACTCCTACAATGAGCAGTTCTTC. This sequence encodes CASSPLEGHSYNEQFF.

To note about this clone: This sample also contains other DNA sequences that code for the same CDR3. CDR3 loop: CAISEFGGASSYDYEQYF. CDR3 DNA sequence: TGTGCCATCAGTGAGTTCGGCGGGGCCTCTTCATACGACTACGAGCAGTACTTC. The chain recombines TRBV10-3 with TRBJ2-7, with D possibly TRBD2 on 6 matching bases. Germline CDR1 is ENHRY and CDR2 is SYGVKD. The CDR3 has 18 residues. V was pared by 1 base and J by 3 bases, with 22 bases between.